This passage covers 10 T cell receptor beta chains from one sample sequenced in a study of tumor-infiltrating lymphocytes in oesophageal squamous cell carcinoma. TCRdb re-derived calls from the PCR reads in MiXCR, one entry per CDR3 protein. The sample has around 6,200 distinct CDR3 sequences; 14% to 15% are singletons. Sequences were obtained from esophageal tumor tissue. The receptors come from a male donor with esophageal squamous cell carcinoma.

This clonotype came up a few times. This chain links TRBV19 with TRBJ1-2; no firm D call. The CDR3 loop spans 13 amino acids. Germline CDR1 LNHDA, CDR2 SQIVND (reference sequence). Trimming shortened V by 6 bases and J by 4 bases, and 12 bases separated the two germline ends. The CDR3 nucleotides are TGTGCCAGTAGCTACAGACTCCCCTATGGCTACACCTTC. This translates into CASSYRLPYGYTF. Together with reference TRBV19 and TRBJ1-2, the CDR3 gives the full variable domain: DGGITQSPKYLFRKEGQNVTLSCEQNLNHDAMYWYRQDPGQGLRLIYYSQIVNDFQKGDIAEGYSVSREKKESFPLTVTSAQKNPTAFYLCASSYRLPYGYTFGSGTRLTVV.

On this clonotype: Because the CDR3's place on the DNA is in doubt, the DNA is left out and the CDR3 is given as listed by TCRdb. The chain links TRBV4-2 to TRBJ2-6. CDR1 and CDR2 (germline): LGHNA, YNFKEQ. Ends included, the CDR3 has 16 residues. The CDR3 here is CASSPDKKLLRAVLRF.

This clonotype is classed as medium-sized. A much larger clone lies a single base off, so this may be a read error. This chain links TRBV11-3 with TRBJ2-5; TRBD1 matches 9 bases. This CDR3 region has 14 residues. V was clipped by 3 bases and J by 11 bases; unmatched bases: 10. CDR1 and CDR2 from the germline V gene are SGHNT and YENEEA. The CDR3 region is CASSLGQGIDEQYF. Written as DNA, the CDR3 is TGTGCCAGCAGCTTGGGACAGGGAATCGATGAGCAGTACTTC.

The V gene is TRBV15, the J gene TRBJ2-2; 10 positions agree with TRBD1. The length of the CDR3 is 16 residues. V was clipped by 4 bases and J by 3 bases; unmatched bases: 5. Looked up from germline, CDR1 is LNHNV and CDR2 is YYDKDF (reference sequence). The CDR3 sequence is CATSKSGQGDTGELFF. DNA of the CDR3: TGTGCCACCAGCAAGTCAGGACAGGGGGACACCGGGGAGCTGTTTTTT.

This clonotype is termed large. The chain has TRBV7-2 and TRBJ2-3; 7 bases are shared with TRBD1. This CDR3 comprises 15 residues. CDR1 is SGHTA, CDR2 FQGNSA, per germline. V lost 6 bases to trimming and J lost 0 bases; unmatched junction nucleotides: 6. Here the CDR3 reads CASSQRGPSTDTQYF. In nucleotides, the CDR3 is TGTGCCAGCAGTCAAAGGGGGCCTAGCACAGATACGCAGTATTTT.

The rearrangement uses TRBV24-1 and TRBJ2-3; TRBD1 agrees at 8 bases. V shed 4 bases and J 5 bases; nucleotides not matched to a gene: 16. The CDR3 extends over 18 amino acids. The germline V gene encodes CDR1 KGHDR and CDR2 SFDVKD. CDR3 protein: CATSDLRQGQEIGDTQYF. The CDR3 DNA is TGTGCCACCAGTGACCTTAGACAGGGACAGGAGATAGGAGATACGCAGTATTTT.

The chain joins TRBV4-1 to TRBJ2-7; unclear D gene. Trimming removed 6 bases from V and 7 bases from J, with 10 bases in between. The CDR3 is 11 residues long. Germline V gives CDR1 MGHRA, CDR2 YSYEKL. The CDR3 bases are TGCGCCAGCAGTGGGGTAAATGAGCAGTACTTC. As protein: CASSGVNEQYF.

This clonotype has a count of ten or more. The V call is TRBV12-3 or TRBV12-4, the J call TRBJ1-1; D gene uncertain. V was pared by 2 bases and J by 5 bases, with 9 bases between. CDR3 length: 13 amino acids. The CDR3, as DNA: TGTGCCAGCAGTTTATCCAGATCGACTGAAGCTTTCTTT. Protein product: CASSLSRSTEAFF.

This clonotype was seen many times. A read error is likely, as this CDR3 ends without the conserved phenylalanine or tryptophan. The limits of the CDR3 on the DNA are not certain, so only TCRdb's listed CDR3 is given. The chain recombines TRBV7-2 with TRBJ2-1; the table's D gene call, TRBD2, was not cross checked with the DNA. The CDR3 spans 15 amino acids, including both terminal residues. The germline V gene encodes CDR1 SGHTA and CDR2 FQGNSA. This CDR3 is CASSLGGGEGYTFGS.

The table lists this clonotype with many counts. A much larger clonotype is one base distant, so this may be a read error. For the CDR3, the DNA is TGTGCCAGCAGCTTAGATTGGCAGAACAGGGGGCGACCCAGTGAGCAGTACTTC. Residues: CASSLDWQNRGRPSEQYF. The chain carries TRBV11-3 and TRBJ2-7, with 9 bases aligning to TRBD1. The V gene end was trimmed by 0 bases and the J gene end by 7 bases; junction bases not matched to a gene: 16. The germline gives CDR1 SGHNT, CDR2 YENEEA. This CDR3 is built from 18 residues.